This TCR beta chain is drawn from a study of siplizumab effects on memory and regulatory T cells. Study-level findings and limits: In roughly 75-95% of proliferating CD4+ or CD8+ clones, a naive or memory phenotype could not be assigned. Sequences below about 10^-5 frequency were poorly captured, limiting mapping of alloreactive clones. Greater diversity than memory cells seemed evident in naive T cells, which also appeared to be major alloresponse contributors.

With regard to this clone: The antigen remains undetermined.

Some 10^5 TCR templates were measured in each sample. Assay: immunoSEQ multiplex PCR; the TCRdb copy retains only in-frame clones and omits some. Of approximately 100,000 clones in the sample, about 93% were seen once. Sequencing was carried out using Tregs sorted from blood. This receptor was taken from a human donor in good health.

This CDR3 is CASSYSISGSEQYF. The CDR3 nucleotides are TGTGCCAGCAGTTACTCGATTAGCGGGAGTGAGCAGTACTTC. This rearrangement joins TRBV6-5 to TRBJ2-7; 9 positions match TRBD2. J was trimmed by 7 bases and V by 0 bases; bases with no gene match: 4. Germline V gene data show CDR1 as MNHEY and CDR2 as SVGAGI. This CDR3 contains 14 residues.